This section outlines one TCR beta chain sequence together with its context. Each CDR3 protein gets one entry in TCRdb, which reprocessed the 5' RACE reads and gives no DNA. The sample table sets out fewer than 550,000 distinct CDR3 sequences. This specimen belongs to a study of monozygotic twins with inflammatory bowel disease. Source material: blood. The clonotype comes from a human donor with ulcerative colitis or Crohn's disease, or a healthy co-twin of an affected twin (not recorded which).

CDR3 region: CATSRGLMNTEAFF. This rearrangement joins TRBV15 to TRBJ1-1. Germline CDR1 reads LNHNV; CDR2 reads YYDKDF (reference sequence). This CDR3 has 14 residues.